Detailed here is one TCR beta chain. Here immunoSEQ multiplex PCR was the method, and the copy in TCRdb shows in-frame clones only, minus some. The sample includes around 510,000 clones, around 95% of them seen just once. The data derive from a study of shared clonotypes between healthy human individuals. Per the germline V gene, CDR1 is MDHEN and CDR2 is SYDVKM. This CDR3 region has 17 residues. J lost 0 bases, V lost 6 bases, and 10 bases had no gene match. Healthy HIV-negative adults without recent acute infections or vaccinations served as donors. It was into CD45RA+ naive and CD45RA-negative memory subsets that the CD4+ cells were split.

The clonotype was recovered from a young woman in good health. The V gene is TRBV28, the J gene TRBJ1-4, with TRBD1 identical over 7 bases. Input material: naive CD4+ T cells sorted from blood. The subset is: CD45RA+ positively selected. The CDR3, as DNA: TGTGCCAGCAGGGGGACAGAGGGGAGTGCAACTAATGAAAAACTGTTTTTT. It specifies CASRGTEGSATNEKLFF.